The 5 T cell receptor beta chains reported below all come from one sample, sequenced in a study of blood T cell repertoires in COVID-19. Measured with immunoSEQ multiplex PCR; TCRdb has only the in-frame clones, and not every one. The sample lists about 150,000 clones, about 90% seen once, with 0.55% in the top ten. Sequencing was done on a sample of peripheral blood. These receptors all stem from a man aged 45-60 years with acute or convalescent COVID-19.

As regards this clone: Other nucleotide sequences from this sample produce the same CDR3. In nucleotides, the CDR3 is TGTGCCACCAGTGCGACGGGCTCCTACAATGAGCAGTTCTTC. Residues: CATSATGSYNEQFF. This chain links TRBV24-1 with TRBJ2-1; D gene unclear. The CDR3 extends over 14 amino acids. Trimming left V 5 bases short and J 0 bases short, with 7 bases between. From germline, CDR1 is KGHDR and CDR2 SFDVKD.

CDR3 nucleotide sequence: TGTGCCAGCTCACCAAAGGTTCAACAGGGGATAATTGAAGCTTTCTTT. Encoded protein: CASSPKVQQGIIEAFF. The chain employs TRBV18 and TRBJ1-1; 7 bases are shared with TRBD1. Germline values: CDR1 KGHSH, CDR2 LQKENI. J gave up 7 bases and V 2 bases, and 13 bases lay outside the gene matches. The CDR3 totals 16 residues.

The chain combines TRBV5-1 with TRBJ1-2; 7 nucleotides agree with TRBD1. Per the germline V gene, CDR1 is SGHRS and CDR2 is YFSETQ. Trimming took 4 bases from V and 2 from J; bases not matched to a gene: 8. CDR3 length: 15 residues. CDR3 sequence: CASSGDSWGNYGYTF. DNA for the CDR3: TGCGCCAGCAGCGGGGACAGCTGGGGGAACTATGGCTACACCTTC.

V gene TRBV4-1 combines with J gene TRBJ1-6; D is possibly TRBD1 (6 bases). V was shortened by 0 bases and J by 8 bases, with 11 bases between the two germline ends. CDR3 size: 15 residues. From germline, CDR1 is MGHRA and CDR2 YSYEKL. CDR3 bases: TGCGCCAGCAGCCAAGAACGGACAGATTATTCACCCCTCCACTTT. Residues: CASSQERTDYSPLHF.

The V gene is TRBV21-1, the J gene TRBJ2-1; no check of the table's D call, TRBD2, against the DNA was made. TRBV21-1 is listed as a pseudogene. The length of the CDR3 is 14 residues. CDR3 in amino acids: CASSPGEREREQFF. In nucleotides, the CDR3 is TGTGCCAGCAGCCCCGGGGAGCGGGAGCGTGAGCAGTTCTTC.